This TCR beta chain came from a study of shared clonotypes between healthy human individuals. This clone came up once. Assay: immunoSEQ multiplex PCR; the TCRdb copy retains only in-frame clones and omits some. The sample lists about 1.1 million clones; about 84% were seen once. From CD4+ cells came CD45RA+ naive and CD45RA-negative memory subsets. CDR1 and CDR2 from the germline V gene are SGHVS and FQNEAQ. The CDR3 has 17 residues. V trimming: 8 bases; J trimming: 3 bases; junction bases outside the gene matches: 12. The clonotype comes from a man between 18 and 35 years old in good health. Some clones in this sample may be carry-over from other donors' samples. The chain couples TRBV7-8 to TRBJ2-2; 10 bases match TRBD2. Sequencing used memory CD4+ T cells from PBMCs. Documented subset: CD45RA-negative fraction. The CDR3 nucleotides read TGTGCCAGCTCCAAGAGTGGGACTAGCGCGTACACCGGGGAGCTGTTTTTT. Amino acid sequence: CASSKSGTSAYTGELFF. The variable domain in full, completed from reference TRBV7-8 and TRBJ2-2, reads GAGVSQSPRYKVAKRGQDVALRCDPISGHVSLFWYQQALGQGPEFLTYFQNEAQLDKSGLPSDRFFAERPEGSVSTLKIQRTQQEDSAVYLCASSKSGTSAYTGELFFGEGSRLTVL.